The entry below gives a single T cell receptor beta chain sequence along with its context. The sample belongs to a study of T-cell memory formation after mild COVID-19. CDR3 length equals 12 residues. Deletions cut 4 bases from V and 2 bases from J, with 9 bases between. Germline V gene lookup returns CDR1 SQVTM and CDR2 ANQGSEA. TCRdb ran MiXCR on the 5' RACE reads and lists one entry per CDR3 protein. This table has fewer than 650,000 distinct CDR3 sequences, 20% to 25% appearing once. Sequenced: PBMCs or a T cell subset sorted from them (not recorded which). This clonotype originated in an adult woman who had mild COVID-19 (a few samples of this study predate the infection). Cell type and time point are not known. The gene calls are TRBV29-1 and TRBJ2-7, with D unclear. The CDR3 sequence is CSVVVTAYEQYF. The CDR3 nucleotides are TGCAGCGTTGTGGTTACGGCCTACGAGCAGTACTTC.